A selection of T cell receptor beta chains follows, all from one sample in a study of T cell clonotyping in hematopoietic cell transplantation. Clones were sequenced by immunoSEQ multiplex PCR, and TCRdb holds only the in-frame ones, with some missing. The data show over 10,000 clones, with over 80% seen just once and approximately 15% held by the top ten. The source material was peripheral blood mononuclear cells, sampled before stem cell transplant. These receptors were obtained from a man aged 60 to 69 with acute myeloid leukemia. Some clones in this sample may be carry-over from other donors' samples. Each CDR3 is given without its conserved first and last residue.

V	J	CDR3
TRBV7-2	TRBJ2-5	ASSVSRLGRGETQY
TRBV7-2	TRBJ1-1	ASSPNRGVNTEAF
TRBV6-5	TRBJ1-1	ASSLRGRNTEAF
TRBV5-8	TRBJ1-6	ASSFRATDSPLH
TRBV9	TRBJ1-3	ASSAQSSGNTIY
TRBV7-3	TRBJ2-5	ASSLGTSGGAALRKETQY
TRBV14	TRBJ1-1	ASSQLERPEAF
TRBV11-2	TRBJ2-3	ASRPYLAGGTDTQY
TRBV6-1	TRBJ2-1	ASSSRTGGSYEQF
TRBV9	TRBJ2-1	ASSPQGDTDNEQF
TRBV6-5	TRBJ2-7	ASSYLGTDNYEQY
TRBV12-5	TRBJ1-2	ASGFNINYGYT
TRBV2	TRBJ1-1	ASSVDLGTEAF
TRBV2	TRBJ1-1	ASSAGQGVEAF
TRBV7-8	TRBJ2-2	ASSSRTGSNTGELF
TRBV10-3	TRBJ1-1	ATRSGTGGENTEAF
TRBV19	TRBJ1-4	ASSIWGEKLF
TRBV4-2	TRBJ1-5	ASSQEYGRSNQPQH
TRBV5-1	TRBJ2-7	ASSPAGQAYEQY
TRBV30	TRBJ1-1	AWSPDSRTEAF
TRBV10-3	TRBJ1-4	AIKESMGEKLF
TRBV7-3	TRBJ2-2	ASSLTGELF
TRBV4-1	TRBJ1-1	ASSQDQVDRGGNTEAF
TRBV15	TRBJ1-1	ATSPGGMNTEAF
TRBV18	TRBJ1-1	ASSPDGTGAYITEAF
TRBV6-5	TRBJ1-1	ASRPRRVNTEAF
TRBV2	TRBJ1-2	ASSGMSRGSYGYT
TRBV19	TRBJ1-6	ASSIRDSDNSPLH
TRBV7-9	TRBJ1-2	ASSLGNYGYT
TRBV18	TRBJ1-4	ASSPLGGTNEKLF
TRBV20-1	TRBJ1-1	SVGGYTEAF
TRBV7-2	TRBJ1-2	ASSPGVDRNYGYT
TRBV6-1	TRBJ1-2	ASTQRGQQNYGYT
TRBV9	TRBJ1-4	ASSRIGQGGEKLF
TRBV23-1	TRBJ2-6	ASSSRRQQSRANVLT
TRBV4-2	TRBJ2-5	ASSQERGAQETQY
TRBV5-6	TRBJ1-6	ASSFGFSYNSPLH
TRBV7-3	TRBJ2-3	ASSPRGGGDTQY
TRBV28	TRBJ2-2	ASSLASASGELF